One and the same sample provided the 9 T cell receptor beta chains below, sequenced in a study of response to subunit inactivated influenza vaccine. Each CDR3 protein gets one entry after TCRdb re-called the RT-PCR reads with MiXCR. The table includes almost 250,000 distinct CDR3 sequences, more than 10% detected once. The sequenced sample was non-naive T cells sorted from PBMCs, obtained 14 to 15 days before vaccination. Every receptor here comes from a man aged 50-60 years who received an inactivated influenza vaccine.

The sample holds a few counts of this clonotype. The CDR3 region is CASSLVGTRGSGANVLTF. The CDR3 region has the DNA TGTGCCAGCAGCTTAGTAGGGACCCGTGGCTCTGGGGCCAACGTCCTGACTTTC. This chain links TRBV11-1 with TRBJ2-6; D might be TRBD1 or TRBD2, each matching 5 bases. The CDR3 extends over 18 amino acids. Per the germline V gene, CDR1 is SGHAT and CDR2 is FQDESV (reference sequence). V gave up 1 base and J gave up 0 bases, with 13 bases separating them.

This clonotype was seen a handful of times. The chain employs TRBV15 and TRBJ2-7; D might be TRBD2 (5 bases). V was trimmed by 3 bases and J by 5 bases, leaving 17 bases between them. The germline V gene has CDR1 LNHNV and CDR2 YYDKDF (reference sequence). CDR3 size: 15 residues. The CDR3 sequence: CATSREGGPHDEQYF. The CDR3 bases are TGTGCCACCAGCAGGGAAGGCGGGCCGCACGACGAGCAGTACTTC.

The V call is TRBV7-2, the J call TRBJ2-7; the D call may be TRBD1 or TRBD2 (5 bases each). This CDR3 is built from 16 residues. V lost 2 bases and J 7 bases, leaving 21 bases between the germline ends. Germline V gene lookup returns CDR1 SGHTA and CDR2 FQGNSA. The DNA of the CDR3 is TGTGCCAGCAGCTTACTCCGGGGCAGATCCATGGAAGAGCAGTACTTC. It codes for CASSLLRGRSMEEQYF.

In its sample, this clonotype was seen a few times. The CDR3 loop is CASSPQQNTEAFF. The CDR3 nucleotides are TGTGCCAGCAGTCCCCAACAGAACACTGAAGCTTTCTTT. The V call is TRBV6-1, the J call TRBJ1-1; D unresolved. The CDR3 runs 13 residues. The V gene's germline CDR1 is MNHNS and CDR2 SASEGT. Trimming took 5 bases from V and 1 from J, leaving 8 bases between them.

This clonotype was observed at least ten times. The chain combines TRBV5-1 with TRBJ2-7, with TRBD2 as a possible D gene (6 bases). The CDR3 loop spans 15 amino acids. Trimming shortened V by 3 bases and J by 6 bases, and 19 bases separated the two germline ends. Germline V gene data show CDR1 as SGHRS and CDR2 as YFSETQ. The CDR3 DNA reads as TGCGCCAGCAGCTGGCGGGGAGACTGGGAGAGCGAGCAGTACTTC. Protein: CASSWRGDWESEQYF.

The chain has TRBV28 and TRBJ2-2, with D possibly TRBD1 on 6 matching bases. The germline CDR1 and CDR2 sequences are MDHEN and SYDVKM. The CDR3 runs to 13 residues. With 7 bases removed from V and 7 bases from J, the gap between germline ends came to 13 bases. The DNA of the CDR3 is TGTGCCAGCAACATACAGGGTTTCGGGGAGCTGTTTTTT. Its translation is CASNIQGFGELFF.

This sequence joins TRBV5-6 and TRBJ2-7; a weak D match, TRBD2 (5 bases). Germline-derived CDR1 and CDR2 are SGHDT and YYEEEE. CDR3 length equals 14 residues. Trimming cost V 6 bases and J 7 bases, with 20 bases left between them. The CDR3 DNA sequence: TGTGCCAGCAACAATATTGGTGACCGGGGAGAGCAGTACTTC. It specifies CASNNIGDRGEQYF.

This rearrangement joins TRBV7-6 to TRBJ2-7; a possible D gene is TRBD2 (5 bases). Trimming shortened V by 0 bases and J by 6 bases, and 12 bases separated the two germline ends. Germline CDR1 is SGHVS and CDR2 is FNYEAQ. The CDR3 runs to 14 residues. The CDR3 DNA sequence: TGTGCCAGCAGCTTAGCCTCGGGATTACTCGAGCAGTACTTC. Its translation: CASSLASGLLEQYF.

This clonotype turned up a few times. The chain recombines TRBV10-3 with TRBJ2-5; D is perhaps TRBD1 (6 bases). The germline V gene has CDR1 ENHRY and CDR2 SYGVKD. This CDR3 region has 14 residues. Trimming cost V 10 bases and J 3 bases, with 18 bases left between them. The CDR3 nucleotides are TGTGCCACCGGTTCGGGGACACGAAAAGAGACCCAGTACTTC. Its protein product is CATGSGTRKETQYF.